This record concerns one TCR beta chain sequence. The antigen remains undetermined. The data stem from a study of CD8+ T cells in alopecia areata. Study-wide background: Patients in the treated group were given tofacitinib by mouth, 5 to 10 mg twice a day. Severity was scored as percentage of affected scalp area in treated patients.

Germline loops: CDR1 SSHAT, CDR2 FNYEAQ (reference sequence). This CDR3 has 14 residues. The ends were cut back, 3 bases at V and 7 bases at J, with 12 bases in the middle. Findings and limits, study-wide: Tofacitinib significantly brought down scalp clonality and expanded CD8+ clones among top 100.

Described treatment: oral pan-JAK inhibitor, 5-10 mg twice daily. Specimens obtained from alopecia areata patients comprised lesional scalp punch biopsies and peripheral blood. cDNA prepared by RNA extraction and subsequent reverse transcription served as the template for sequencing. TCRdb's table, derived via immunoSEQ multiplex PCR, lists solely in-frame clones and lacks some. The sample contains about 190,000 clones, around 56% of which appear only once. Sequencing was performed on CD4+ T cells sorted from blood, taken at week 4, from a patient treated with tofacitinib. The chain uses TRBV7-7 and TRBJ2-2, with a weak D call TRBD2 (5 bases). The clonotype comes from a human donor with alopecia areata. The CDR3 is CASSLDPRVGELFF. The CDR3 coding sequence is TGTGCCAGCAGCTTGGACCCGCGGGTCGGGGAGCTGTTTTTT.